This T cell receptor beta chain is drawn from a study of blood T cells in healthy people across ages. Per the germline V gene, CDR1 is KGHDR and CDR2 is SFDVKD. Trimming took 4 bases from V and 7 from J, leaving 10 bases between them. The CDR3 runs to 13 residues. The second PCR ran roughly 6 to 12 cycles with a sample-barcoded 5' primer and J-beta primers. Using its own MiXCR run on the 5' RACE reads, TCRdb lists one record per CDR3 protein. The table includes almost 1 million distinct CDR3 sequences, 45% to 60% detected once. Study conclusions and caveats: Diversity of TCR beta correlated strongly with naive T cell percentage. Diversity of TCR beta per million T cells declined in a roughly linear way with age.

As for this clonotype: Its antigen is still unknown.

The V and J genes are TRBV24-1 and TRBJ2-1, with D possibly matching TRBD2 (6 bases). Sample: blood. This clonotype was sampled from a woman aged 55 to 70 in good health. This chain's CDR3 is CATSDWRGNEQFF. The CDR3 region has the DNA TGTGCCACCAGTGACTGGAGGGGAAATGAGCAGTTCTTC.